The clone carrying this T cell receptor (beta chain) was seen many times. The antigen remains undetermined. Genomic DNA yielded TCR beta CDR3, amplified by two-round multiplex PCR. First-round PCR amplification was performed with primers specific to each TRBV and TRBJ gene. TCRdb reprocessed the multiplex PCR reads with MiXCR, giving one entry per CDR3 protein. The sample holds about 17,000 distinct CDR3 sequences, roughly 45% seen once. These data originate in a study of prognosis after radiotherapy for stage I lung cancer. Study-level information: SBRT radiotherapy comprised 3 to 5 fractions at a biologically effective dose of at least 100 Gy.

CDR1 is MDHEN, CDR2 SYDVKM, per germline. V trimming: 4 bases; J trimming: 7 bases; junction bases outside the gene matches: 13. This CDR3 comprises 17 residues. Study-level results: In patients who developed distant metastases, Shannon entropy measured after stereotactic body radiation therapy was lower, and baseline Shannon entropy was not associated with metastases. The way patients used TRBV and TRBJ genes reportedly differed depending on whether they had metastases. It is unknown whether the expanded TCR clones recognize the tumor.

The chain uses TRBV28 and TRBJ1-5, with TRBD1 identical over 10 bases. The receptor comes from a donor older than 45 with non-small cell lung cancer. Here the sequenced sample was PBMCs, taken before or after stereotactic body radiation therapy (not recorded which). CDR3 sequence (DNA): TGTGCCAGCAGTTCCTATATAGGGACAGGGGTGCAACAGCCCCAGCATTTT. This encodes CASSSYIGTGVQQPQHF.